The entry below gives a single T cell receptor beta chain sequence along with its context. Its cognate antigen has yet to be identified. No quality values exist for individual bases; no much larger clone is one base distant. Library construction relied on the immunoSEQ multiplex PCR assay. For the multiplex PCR, a mixture combining 60 forward primers for TCR Vbeta segments and 13 reverse primers for TCR Jbeta segments was used. A multiplex PCR assay on genomic DNA amplified the CDR3 region of rearranged TCR beta genes. Amplified TCR beta libraries were sequenced as 87-base-pair reads on the Illumina HiSeq System. The study's processing was this. Across the 670 or so repertoires, a later analysis counted 75 million to 90 million unique TCR beta chains, 9 million to 14 million of which were shared by at least two donors. A nearest-neighbor algorithm error-corrected the raw reads and collapsed the reads into unique sequences, merging closely related sequences to remove PCR and sequencing errors. CDR3 sequences were aligned to IMGT reference sequences to assign V, D and J gene segments. For a sequence to be retained, a match of at least six nucleotides to both a V gene segment and a J gene segment was required. Rearrangements were classified as productive when the CDR3 lacked stop codons and remained in frame with V and J, and all other rearrangements were classified as non-productive. CDR3 was defined by IMGT convention, running from the second conserved V-encoded cysteine to the conserved J-encoded phenylalanine. Sequences without an unambiguous match to a single V gene segment were excluded from the earlier analysis of several hundred of the donors. In an earlier analysis of roughly 600 of the donors, a V segment was called functional when productive rearrangements were above 56.7%, and segregating when the standard deviation between donors exceeded 5%. A statistical classification framework was developed to diagnose cytomegalovirus status using the catalog of TCR beta chain sequences. V and J gene assignment, in a later analysis, came from comparing TCR nucleotide sequences with IMGT/GENE-DB human TR gene sequences. Using the TCRdist pipeline, a later analysis assigned CDR3 sequences along with most-parsimonious VDJ recombination scenarios. In a later analysis, each TCR beta chain was defined by its CDR3 amino acid sequence together with its V-gene family, and reads without a unique V-gene family were excluded. To address suspected cross-contamination and a sequencing artifact, a later analysis removed 550 to 750 highly shared, low-generation-probability nucleotide sequences. In a later analysis, a clonal expansion index for each public chain was calculated from normalized within-repertoire ranks of inferred template counts. In a later analysis, generation probabilities were computed with a VDJ recombination model fitted to out-of-frame rearrangements, and the resulting probabilities were checked against IGoR. A later analysis scored TCR-TCR, TCR-HLA and TCR-CMV co-occurrence with hypergeometric tests, applying a repertoire-size bias correction to TCR pairs. A later analysis estimated false discovery rates by permuting HLA or CMV assignments 20 times. In a later analysis, co-occurring TCRs were grouped using DBSCAN, and TCRdist sequence similarity was added for clustering within HLA-allele-positive subsets. Repertoires with fewer than 30,000 or more than 120,000 public chains were left out of co-occurrence clustering, as were about 5 repertoires with anomalous nucleotide sharing. TCRdb mirrors the immuneACCESS table, restricted to in-frame sequences. Some clones are absent from its copies; in checked studies, under half trace to an unresolved V gene, and the reason for the others is unknown. V, J and clone size reflect that table, while D and trimming were determined from the DNA. The table for this sample lists about 120,000 clones; around 70% of them were counted only once. The ten most abundant clones make up approximately 8.2% of the sample.

The cohort comprised approximately 700 healthy bone marrow donors. At the time of sampling, all cohort members were nominally healthy, though unrecorded immune exposures were likely present. The donor tested CMV seropositive and was one of the 289 seropositive cohort members. A peripheral blood sample was collected from each donor, and TCR beta sequencing was performed on peripheral blood mononuclear cells. The Qiagen DNeasy Blood Extraction Kit was used to extract genomic DNA from the blood cell samples. CDR1 and CDR2 were assigned from the germline V gene as SGHRS and YFSETQ. V is cut by 0 bases and J by 1 base, and the space between the germline ends is 11 bases. Spanning cysteine to phenylalanine, the CDR3 consists of 15 amino acids. CDR3 DNA only is kept here, 45 bases in frame from base 1. This sample stems from a study of cytomegalovirus exposure and HLA in healthy donors (TCRdb year 2017). In the study overall: An earlier analysis of under 600 of the donors reported more than 250 Gb of sequence data and some 120 million unique TCR beta sequences from 150 million to 200 million T cells. An early release that covered roughly 600 HLA-typed donors contained approximately 320 gigabases of sequencing data and 85 million to 100 million unique TCR sequences. Of the 300 to 500 genotyped donors, over 80% were placed in the genetic ancestry cluster associated with self-reported Caucasian donors. The study aimed to test whether signatures of past pathogen exposure could be identified by cataloging public T cell receptors. The study used immunosequencing to profile the T cell repertoires of some 600 subjects and linked those repertoires to cytomegalovirus serostatus. Along with the approximately 700-subject first cohort, a separate validation cohort of roughly 110 different subjects was used. High-throughput TCR immunosequencing, statistical association of individual TCRs with disease status, and machine learning were combined to predict cytomegalovirus infection status. To study patterns of TCR occurrence, a later analysis re-analyzed previously published TCR beta repertoires from several hundred donors and added high-resolution HLA genotyping. Rather than using new phenotypic data, the later analysis identified candidate immune exposures from TCR beta sequences and from how often those sequences occurred across donors. To decide whether each TCR beta V gene segment behaved as functional or pseudogenic, an earlier analysis of 587 of the donors relied on high-throughput TCR beta sequencing. Donor age, sex, ethnicity and CMV serostatus were collected together with the repertoire data. Genome-wide SNP genotypes for about 60% of the 666 donors were used in a later genetic analysis, which treated that subset as a discovery cohort. Every discovery cohort repertoire had been produced on one sequencing platform. Class I and class II HLA loci were covered by the typing at four-digit resolution. Typing coverage varied by locus: roughly 629-640 donors for A, B, C, DRB1 and DQB1; under 550 for DQA1; more than 600 for DPA1; approximately 470 for DPB1. Because of strong linkage in the cohort, five DR-DQ haplotypes were treated as single units for association and clustering. Across under 500 genotyped donors of the cohort, an average of approximately 240,000 unique TCR beta nucleotide sequences per donor were sequenced, and 15% to 20% of those sequences were non-productive. Broader findings and caveats from the paper: A later analysis associated 16,951 TCR beta sequences with specific HLA alleles at a false discovery rate of 0.05. Cytomegalovirus status was reported to be diagnosed by the classifier with high specificity and sensitivity in both the original and validation cohorts. Assigning TCR associations to individual alleles was difficult when HLA alleles, especially DR and DQ, strongly co-occurred. An association between a missense DCLRE1C variant and V-gene and J-gene trimming of TCR beta chains was found in a later genetic analysis and replicated in an independent cohort. In an earlier analysis of under 600 of the donors, most TCR beta V segments were observed in productive rearrangements about 90% or about 30% of the time, broadly matching IMGT annotations. A total of fewer than 200 TCR beta chains were listed by the study as associated with cytomegalovirus. Some IMGT-functional V segments, including TRBV6-2 and TRBV6-3, could not be told apart with the 87-base-pair reads, so those segments were excluded. Sequencing depth was assumed to be roughly uniform across donors in the presence/absence analyses, though that assumption may not hold. Only TCR beta chains were sequenced in this cohort, and the absence of alpha or paired-chain data limited detectable features. The sequencing pipeline was judged likely to have produced a cluster of highly shared sequence variants as a technical artifact. The authors suggested that the approach could potentially be generalized to other disease states and immunological phenotypes. According to a later analysis, most CMV-associated TCR beta chains appeared to be HLA-restricted, and the HLA associations seemed to be driven largely by CMV exposure. In vitro tests confirmed that a few of the cytomegalovirus-associated TCR beta chains recognize cytomegalovirus antigens. Across donors, most TCR sequences were observed very rarely, whereas some public TCRs were present in many individuals. A later genetic analysis reported fewer N-insertions in productive TCRs among donors in an Asian-associated ancestry cluster than the approximately 670-donor mean. A further reported finding was that TCR beta sequences accurately predicted the HLA-A and HLA-B alleles for most subjects in the first cohort. The earlier analysis of a few hundred of the donors excluded some 15 rarely observed V segments, including chromosome 9 orphons, because counts were too low. In a later analysis, the rate of TCR association differed among HLA loci, with DRB1 alleles having the most associated TCRs and HLA-C alleles having the fewest. The only immune exposure information available for the cohort was CMV serostatus. Correlated functional status among segregating V segments might be attributable to linkage disequilibrium, but an unknown experimental factor could not be ruled out. Because HLA typing was missing for some donors at each locus, association tests included only the typed subset. According to a later analysis, parvovirus B19, influenza, CMV and Epstein-Barr virus appeared linked to several top co-occurrence clusters. In a later analysis, HLA-associated TCR beta chains showed more clonal expansion and lower generation probabilities than non-associated chains that were equally common.

The sequencing sample was made of PBMCs. Recombination connected TRBV5-1 to TRBJ2-7; the best D guess is TRBD2, with 5 bases matching. The sequence was collected from a middle-aged woman in good health and CMV-seropositive. The DNA reads as follows: TGCGCCAGCAGCTTGGGGACTCCGCCATCCTACGAGCAGTACTTC. Its protein is CASSLGTPPSYEQYF.